These T cell receptor beta chains were read from a single sample in a study of T cell clusters in autoimmune cytopenias. TCRdb re-called the multiplex PCR reads; one entry per CDR3 protein, DNA not given. This sample's table reports some 8,000 distinct CDR3 sequences. The material sequenced was peripheral blood. The receptor set was obtained from a human donor with an autoimmune cytopenia or autoimmune hepatitis (not recorded which). Both conserved end residues are part of each CDR3. Some rows mark clone size as missing; the rest say once, few, many or name a class of expanded clone.

V: TRBV29-1; size: NA; J: TRBJ2-3; CDR3: CSVGLAGGVTDTQYF
V: TRBV20-1; size: NA; J: TRBJ2-7; CDR3: CSAALTSGLVKQYF
V: TRBV30; size: NA; J: TRBJ1-5; CDR3: CAWSQGLLSNQPQHF
V: TRBV13; size: medium-sized; J: TRBJ2-7; CDR3: CASSGGGPISSYEQYF
V: TRBV20-1; size: NA; J: TRBJ2-7; CDR3: CSARDSPRRQYEQYF
V: TRBV19; size: medium-sized; J: TRBJ1-5; CDR3: CASNPDRTSNQPQHF
V: TRBV12-3/TRBV12-4; size: medium-sized; J: TRBJ1-2; CDR3: CASSSDGSIYGYTF
V: TRBV20-1; size: NA; J: TRBJ2-1; CDR3: CSVPPGQGRNEQFF
V: TRBV6-5; size: NA; J: TRBJ2-7; CDR3: CASSYRAGKSPYEQYF
V: TRBV20-1; size: NA; J: TRBJ2-5; CDR3: CSARDGTVAQTQYF
V: TRBV10-1; size: NA; J: TRBJ2-7; CDR3: CASSEQSASGEQYF
V: TRBV27; size: NA; J: TRBJ1-2; CDR3: CASSKDSEGGYTF
V: TRBV27; size: NA; J: TRBJ1-4; CDR3: CASSRRTGTNEKLFF
V: TRBV27; size: NA; J: TRBJ2-2; CDR3: CASRLAGVGTGELFF
V: TRBV12-3/TRBV12-4; size: NA; J: TRBJ1-2; CDR3: CASSQTGFYGYTF
V: TRBV20-1; size: NA; J: TRBJ1-2; CDR3: CSARAGQGFGYTF
V: TRBV27; size: NA; J: TRBJ2-5; CDR3: CASGVGGGQETQYF
V: TRBV30; size: medium-sized; J: TRBJ2-1; CDR3: CAWSVPDKWSYNEQFF
V: TRBV18; size: NA; J: TRBJ2-5; CDR3: CASSLGPGDTQYF
V: TRBV5-1; size: NA; J: TRBJ2-6; CDR3: CASSLTGQGFSGANVLTF
V: TRBV6-6; size: medium-sized; J: TRBJ2-7; CDR3: CASRRDRALEQYF
V: TRBV12-3/TRBV12-4; size: NA; J: TRBJ1-2; CDR3: CASSTRGRGRNYGYTF
V: TRBV20-1; size: NA; J: TRBJ1-2; CDR3: CSAVRGPGDYGYTF
V: TRBV19; size: NA; J: TRBJ1-1; CDR3: CASSTRQGSPFF
V: TRBV20-1; size: NA; J: TRBJ2-2; CDR3: CSARDRGGAVGELFF
V: TRBV6-1; size: NA; J: TRBJ1-5; CDR3: CASDLGWGGPQHF
V: TRBV18; size: medium-sized; J: TRBJ2-5; CDR3: CASSPGQQETQYF
V: TRBV5-1; size: NA; J: TRBJ2-1; CDR3: CASSKGLAASSYNEQFF
V: TRBV12-3/TRBV12-4; size: medium-sized; J: TRBJ2-1; CDR3: CASSPHNEQFF